This record concerns one T cell receptor (beta chain) sequence. Its cognate antigen is unknown. Clones were sequenced by immunoSEQ multiplex PCR, and TCRdb holds only the in-frame ones, with some missing. This sample has about a million clones, with 70% to 85% found just once. The sample originates from a study of shared clonotypes between healthy human individuals. Regarding the study as a whole: Sampling included only blood; tissue repertoires likely differ. Sequencing depth was predicted to influence how clonotypes are shared among donors. Despite large depth, rarefaction showed incomplete sorted-subset sequencing.

The V end was cut by 3 bases, the J end by 4 bases, with 6 bases between. The CDR3 is 13 amino acids. Germline values: CDR1 SEHNR, CDR2 FQNEAQ (reference sequence). The gene calls are TRBV7-9 and TRBJ1-4; D not resolved. The TCR was taken from a man aged 18 to 29 in good health. Some clones in this sample may be carry-over from other donors' samples. Sequenced material: memory CD4+ T cells from PBMCs. The subset: CD45RA-negative fraction. CDR3 sequence: CASSFRDNEKLFF. CDR3 DNA: TGTGCCAGCAGCTTCCGGGATAATGAAAAACTGTTTTTT.